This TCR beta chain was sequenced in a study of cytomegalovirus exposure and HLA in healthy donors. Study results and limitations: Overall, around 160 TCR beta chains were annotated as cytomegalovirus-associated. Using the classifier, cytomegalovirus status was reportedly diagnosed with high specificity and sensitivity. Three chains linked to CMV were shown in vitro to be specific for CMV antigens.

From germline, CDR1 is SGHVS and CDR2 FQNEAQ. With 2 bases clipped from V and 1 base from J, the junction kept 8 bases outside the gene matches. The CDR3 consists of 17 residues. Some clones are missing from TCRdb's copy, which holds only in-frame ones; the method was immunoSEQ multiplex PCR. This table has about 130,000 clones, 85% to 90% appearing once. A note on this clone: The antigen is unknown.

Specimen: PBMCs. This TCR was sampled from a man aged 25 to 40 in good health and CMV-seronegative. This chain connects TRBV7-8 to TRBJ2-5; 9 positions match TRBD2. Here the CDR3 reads CASSLWTSARGQETQYF. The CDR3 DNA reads TGTGCCAGCAGCTTATGGACTAGCGCCAGGGGCCAAGAGACCCAGTACTTC.